The clone carrying this T cell receptor (beta chain) came up once. The sample is drawn from a study of blood T cell repertoires in COVID-19. The wider study: COVID-19 samples, acute and convalescent, were from the United States, Italy and Spain.

Per the original methods: Estimation of nucleated cell counts was performed using reference gene primer amplification. Measured with immunoSEQ multiplex PCR; TCRdb has only the in-frame clones, and not every one. V and J calls and clone size are copied from that table; D and trimming were computed from the DNA. The table includes about 300,000 clones, around 85% detected once. The CDR3 contains 15 residues. The V segment lost 4 bases and the J segment 4 bases; nucleotides outside the gene matches: 9. The germline gives CDR1 LGHDT, CDR2 YNNKEL (reference sequence). This chain links TRBV3-1 (or the pseudogene TRBV3-2) with TRBJ2-7, with 8 bases identical to TRBD1. The sample taken for sequencing was peripheral blood. The origin of this receptor is a human donor with COVID-19, enrolled during active disease. The donor label of this sample is uncertain. This CDR3 is CASSRRTGMVYEQYF. The CDR3 nucleotides read TGTGCCAGCAGCCGGCGGACAGGGATGGTTTACGAGCAGTACTTC.